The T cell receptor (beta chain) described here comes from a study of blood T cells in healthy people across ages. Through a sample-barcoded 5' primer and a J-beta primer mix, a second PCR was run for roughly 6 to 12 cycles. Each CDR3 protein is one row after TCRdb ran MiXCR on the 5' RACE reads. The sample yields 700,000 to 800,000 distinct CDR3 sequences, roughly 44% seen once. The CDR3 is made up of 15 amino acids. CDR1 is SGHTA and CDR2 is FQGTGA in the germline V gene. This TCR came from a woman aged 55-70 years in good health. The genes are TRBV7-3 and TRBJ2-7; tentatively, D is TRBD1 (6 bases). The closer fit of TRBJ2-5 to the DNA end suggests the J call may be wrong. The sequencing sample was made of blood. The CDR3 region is CASSPDMGAAKTQYF. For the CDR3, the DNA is TGTGCCAGCAGCCCAGATATGGGGGCGGCAAAGACCCAGTACTTC.